The TCR beta chain under discussion was sequenced for a study of cytomegalovirus exposure and HLA in healthy donors. Study information: A subsequent analysis stated that the 100 to 150 validation repertoires were run on the same platform as the approximately 610 first-cohort repertoires.

Clones were read by immunoSEQ multiplex PCR, and TCRdb kept only the in-frame ones, dropping some. In the table there are 250,000 to 350,000 clones, roughly 88% of which are singletons. Looked up from germline, CDR1 is MNHEY and CDR2 is SVGAGI. The CDR3 length is 15 residues. The V gene end was trimmed by 6 bases and the J gene end by 4 bases; junction bases not matched to a gene: 3. As concerns this clone: Its specificity is not known.

Study results and caveats: For most TCR sequences rarity was the rule, although some public TCRs occurred in many donors.

The TCR was taken from a woman aged 18-35 years in good health and CMV-seronegative. The chain recombines TRBV6-5 with TRBJ2-1; TRBD2 aligns across 13 bases. What was sequenced was PBMCs. CDR3 region: CASSSGLAGYNEQFF. CDR3 sequence (DNA): TGTGCCAGCAGCTCGGGACTAGCGGGGTACAATGAGCAGTTCTTC.